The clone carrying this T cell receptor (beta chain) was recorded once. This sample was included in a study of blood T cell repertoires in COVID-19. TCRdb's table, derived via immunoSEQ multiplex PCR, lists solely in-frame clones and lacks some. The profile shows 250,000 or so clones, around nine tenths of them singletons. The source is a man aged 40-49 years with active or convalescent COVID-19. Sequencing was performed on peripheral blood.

CDR3 loop: CASSEWRQGELFF. The CDR3 nucleotides read TGTGCCAGCAGTGAATGGCGACAGGGAGAGCTGTTTTTT. The V call is TRBV6-1, the J call TRBJ2-2; 7 bases align to TRBD1. The junction had 5 bases not matched to a gene; V was cut back by 2 bases and J by 11 bases. Germline values: CDR1 MNHNS, CDR2 SASEGT. There are 13 residues in the CDR3.